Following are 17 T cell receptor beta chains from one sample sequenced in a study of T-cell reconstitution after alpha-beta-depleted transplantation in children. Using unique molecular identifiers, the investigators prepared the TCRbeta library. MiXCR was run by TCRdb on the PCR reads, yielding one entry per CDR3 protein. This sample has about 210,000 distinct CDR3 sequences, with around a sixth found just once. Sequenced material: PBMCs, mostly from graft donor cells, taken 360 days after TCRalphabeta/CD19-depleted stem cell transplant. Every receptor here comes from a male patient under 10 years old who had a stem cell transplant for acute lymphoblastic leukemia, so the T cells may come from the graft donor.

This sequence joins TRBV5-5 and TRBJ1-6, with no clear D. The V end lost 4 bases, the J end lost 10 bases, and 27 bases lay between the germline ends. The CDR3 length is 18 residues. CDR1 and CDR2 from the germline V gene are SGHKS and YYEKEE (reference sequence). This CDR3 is CASSILAAIKAGGSPLHF. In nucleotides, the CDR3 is TGTGCCAGCAGCATTCTTGCGGCGATAAAAGCTGGTGGATCACCCCTCCACTTT.

The CDR3 is CAISELGGYNEQFF. The CDR3 region has the DNA TGTGCCATCAGTGAGCTGGGGGGTTACAATGAGCAGTTCTTC. This rearrangement joins TRBV10-3 to TRBJ2-1, with D perhaps matching TRBD2 (6 bases). CDR3 length equals 14 residues. Germline loops: CDR1 ENHRY, CDR2 SYGVKD. V was cut by 2 bases and J by 4 bases, with 9 bases left in between.

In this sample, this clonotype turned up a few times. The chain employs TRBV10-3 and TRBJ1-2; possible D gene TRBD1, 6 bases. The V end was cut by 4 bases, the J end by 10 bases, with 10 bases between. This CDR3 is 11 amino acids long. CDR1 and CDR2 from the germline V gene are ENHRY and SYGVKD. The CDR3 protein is CAISGTGIYTF. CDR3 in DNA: TGTGCCATCAGTGGTACAGGGATCTACACCTTC.

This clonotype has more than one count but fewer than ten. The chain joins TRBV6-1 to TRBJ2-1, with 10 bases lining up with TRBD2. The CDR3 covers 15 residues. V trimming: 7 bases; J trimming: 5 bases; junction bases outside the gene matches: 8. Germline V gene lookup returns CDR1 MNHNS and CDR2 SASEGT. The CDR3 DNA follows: TGTGCCAGCACCTTAGCGGGGGGTCTCGACAATGAGCAGTTCTTC. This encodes CASTLAGGLDNEQFF.

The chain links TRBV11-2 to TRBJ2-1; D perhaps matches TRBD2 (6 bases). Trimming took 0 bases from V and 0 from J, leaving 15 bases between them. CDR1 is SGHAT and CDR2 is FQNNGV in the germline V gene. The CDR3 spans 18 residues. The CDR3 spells CASSLEGPTGGSYNEQFF. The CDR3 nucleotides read TGTGCCAGCAGCTTAGAGGGGCCAACCGGGGGCTCCTACAATGAGCAGTTCTTC.

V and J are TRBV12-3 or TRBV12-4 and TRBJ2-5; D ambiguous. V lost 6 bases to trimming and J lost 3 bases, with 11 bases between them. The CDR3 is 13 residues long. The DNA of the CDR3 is TGTGCCAGCAGCTTCGGATGGAAAGAGACCCAGTACTTC. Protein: CASSFGWKETQYF.

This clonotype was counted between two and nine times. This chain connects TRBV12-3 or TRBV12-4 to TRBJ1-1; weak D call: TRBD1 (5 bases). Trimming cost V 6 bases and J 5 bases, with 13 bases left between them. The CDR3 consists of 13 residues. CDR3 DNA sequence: TGTGCCAGCAGGGGGACTGTGGGGACTGAAGCTTTCTTT. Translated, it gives CASRGTVGTEAFF.

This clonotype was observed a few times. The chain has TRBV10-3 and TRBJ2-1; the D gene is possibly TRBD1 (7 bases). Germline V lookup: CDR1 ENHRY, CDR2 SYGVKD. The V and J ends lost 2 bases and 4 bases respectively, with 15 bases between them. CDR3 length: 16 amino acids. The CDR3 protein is CAISEGGTALYNEQFF. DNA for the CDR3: TGTGCCATCAGTGAGGGCGGGACAGCCCTTTACAATGAGCAGTTCTTC.

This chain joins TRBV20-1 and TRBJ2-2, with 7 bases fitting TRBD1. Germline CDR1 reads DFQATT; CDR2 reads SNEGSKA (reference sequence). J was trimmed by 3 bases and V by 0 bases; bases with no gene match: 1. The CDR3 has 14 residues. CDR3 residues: CSARDDRDTGELFF. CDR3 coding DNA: TGCAGTGCTAGAGATGACAGGGACACCGGGGAGCTGTTTTTT.

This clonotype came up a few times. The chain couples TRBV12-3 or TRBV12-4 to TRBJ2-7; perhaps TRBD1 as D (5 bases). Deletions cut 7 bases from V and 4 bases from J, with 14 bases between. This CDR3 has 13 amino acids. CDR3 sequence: CASTLRGLYEQYF. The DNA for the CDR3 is TGTGCCAGCACCTTAAGGGGTCTTTACGAGCAGTACTTC.

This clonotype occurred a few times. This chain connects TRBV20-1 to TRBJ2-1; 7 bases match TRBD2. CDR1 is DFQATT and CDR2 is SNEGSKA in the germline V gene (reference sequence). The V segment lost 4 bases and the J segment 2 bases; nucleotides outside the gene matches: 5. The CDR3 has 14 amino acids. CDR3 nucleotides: TGCAGTGCTATCAGTCTAGCGGCCTACAATGAGCAGTTCTTC. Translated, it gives CSAISLAAYNEQFF.

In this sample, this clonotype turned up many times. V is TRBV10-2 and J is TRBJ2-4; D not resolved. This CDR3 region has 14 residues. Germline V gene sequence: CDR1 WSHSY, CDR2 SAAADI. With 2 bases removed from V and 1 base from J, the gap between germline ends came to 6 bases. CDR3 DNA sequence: TGCGCCAGCAGTGAGGGCGGTGCCAAAAACATTCAGTACTTC. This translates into CASSEGGAKNIQYF.

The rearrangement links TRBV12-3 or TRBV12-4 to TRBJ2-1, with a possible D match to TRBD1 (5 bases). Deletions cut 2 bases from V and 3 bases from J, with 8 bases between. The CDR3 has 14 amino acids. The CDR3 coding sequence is TGTGCCAGCAGTTTATCAGGGTTCTACAATGAGCAGTTCTTC. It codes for CASSLSGFYNEQFF.

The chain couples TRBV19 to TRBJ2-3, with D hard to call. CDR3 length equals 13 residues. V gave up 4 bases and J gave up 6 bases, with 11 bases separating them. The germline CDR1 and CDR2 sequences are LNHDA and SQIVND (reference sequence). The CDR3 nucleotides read TGTGCCAGTAGTAGCTGGGTCCGGGATACGCAGTATTTT. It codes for CASSSWVRDTQYF. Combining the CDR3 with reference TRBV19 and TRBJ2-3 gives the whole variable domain DGGITQSPKYLFRKEGQNVTLSCEQNLNHDAMYWYRQDPGQGLRLIYYSQIVNDFQKGDIAEGYSVSREKKESFPLTVTSAQKNPTAFYLCASSSWVRDTQYFGPGTRLTVL.

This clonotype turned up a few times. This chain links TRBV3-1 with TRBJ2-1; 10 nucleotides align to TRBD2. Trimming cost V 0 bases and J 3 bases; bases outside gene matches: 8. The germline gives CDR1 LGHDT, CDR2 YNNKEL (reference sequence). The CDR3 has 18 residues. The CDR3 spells CASSQDRSAGGVYNEQFF. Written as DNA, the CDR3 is TGTGCCAGCAGCCAAGATAGGTCAGCGGGAGGGGTCTACAATGAGCAGTTCTTC.

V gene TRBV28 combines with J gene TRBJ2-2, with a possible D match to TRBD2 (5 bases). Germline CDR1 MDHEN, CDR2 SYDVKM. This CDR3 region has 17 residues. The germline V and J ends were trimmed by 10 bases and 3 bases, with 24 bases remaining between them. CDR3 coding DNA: TGTGCCATGGGCCCCCGGCTCCCGGGGTGGTACACCGGGGAGCTGTTTTTT. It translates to CAMGPRLPGWYTGELFF.

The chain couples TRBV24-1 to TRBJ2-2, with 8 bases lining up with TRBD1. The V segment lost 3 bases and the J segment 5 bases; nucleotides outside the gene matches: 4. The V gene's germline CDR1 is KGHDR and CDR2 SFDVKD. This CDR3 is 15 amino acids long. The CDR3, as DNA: TGTGCCACCAGTGATGCACAGGGGGTGACCGGGGAGCTGTTTTTT. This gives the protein CATSDAQGVTGELFF.